Ten or more counts support the clone carrying this T cell receptor beta chain. Its target is not known. CDR1 is SGHAT, CDR2 FQNNGV, per germline. The CDR3 extends over 16 amino acids. The V segment lost 2 bases and the J segment 1 base; nucleotides outside the gene matches: 5. Each donor supplied roughly 9.2 milliliters of peripheral blood. These data belong to a study of blood T cells in healthy people across ages. Study results and limitations: From one million sequenced T cells, diversity estimates were lower bounds.

Then a second PCR, running about 6 to 11 cycles, was carried out with a sample-barcoded 5' primer and a J-beta primer mix. From the 5' RACE reads, TCRdb called clonotypes with MiXCR, one entry per CDR3 protein. The data contain hundreds of thousands of distinct CDR3 sequences, about 28% of them seen just once; the ten biggest clones take up 17%. The sequence derives from a woman of 80 years or more in good health. This chain connects TRBV11-2 to TRBJ2-5; 9 nucleotides align to TRBD2. The sequencing sample was made of blood. CDR3 residues: CASSLNSGGRQETQYF. CDR3 DNA: TGTGCCAGCAGCTTAAATAGCGGGGGACGCCAAGAGACCCAGTACTTC.